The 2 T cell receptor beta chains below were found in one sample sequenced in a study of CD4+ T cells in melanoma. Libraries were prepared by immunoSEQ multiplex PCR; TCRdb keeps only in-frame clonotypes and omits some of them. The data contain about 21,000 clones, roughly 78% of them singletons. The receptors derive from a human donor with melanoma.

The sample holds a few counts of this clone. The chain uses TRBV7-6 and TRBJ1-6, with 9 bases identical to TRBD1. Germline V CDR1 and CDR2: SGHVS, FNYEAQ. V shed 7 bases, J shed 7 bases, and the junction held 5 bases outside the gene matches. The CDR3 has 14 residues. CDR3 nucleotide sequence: TGTGCCAGCACCCTTGGACAGGGGAATTCACCCCTCCACTTT. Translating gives CASTLGQGNSPLHF.

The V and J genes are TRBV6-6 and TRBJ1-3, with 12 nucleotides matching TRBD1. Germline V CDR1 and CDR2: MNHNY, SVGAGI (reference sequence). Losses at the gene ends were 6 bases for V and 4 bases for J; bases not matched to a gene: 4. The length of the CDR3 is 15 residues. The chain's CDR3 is CASSRDRGPGNTIYF. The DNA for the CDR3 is TGTGCCAGCAGCCGGGACAGGGGGCCCGGAAACACCATATATTTT.